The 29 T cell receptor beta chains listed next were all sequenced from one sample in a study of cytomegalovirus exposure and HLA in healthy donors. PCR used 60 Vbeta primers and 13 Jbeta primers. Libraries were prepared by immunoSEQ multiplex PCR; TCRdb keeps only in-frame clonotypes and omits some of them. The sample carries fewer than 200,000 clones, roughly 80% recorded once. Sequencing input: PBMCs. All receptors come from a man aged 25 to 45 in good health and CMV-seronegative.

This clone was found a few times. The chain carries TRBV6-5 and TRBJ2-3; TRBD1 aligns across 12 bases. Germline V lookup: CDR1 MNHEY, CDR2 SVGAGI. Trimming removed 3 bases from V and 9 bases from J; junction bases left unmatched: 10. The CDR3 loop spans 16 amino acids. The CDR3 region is CASSYWGQGAGGTQYF. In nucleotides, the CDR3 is TGTGCCAGCAGTTATTGGGGACAGGGGGCTGGTGGGACGCAGTATTTT.

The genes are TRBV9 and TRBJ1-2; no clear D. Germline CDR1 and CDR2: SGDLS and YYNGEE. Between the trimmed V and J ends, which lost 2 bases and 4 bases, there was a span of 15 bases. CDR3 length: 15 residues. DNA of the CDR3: TGTGCCAGCAGCGTCTTCGAGGAGGGAGTCTATGGCTACACCTTC. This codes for CASSVFEEGVYGYTF.

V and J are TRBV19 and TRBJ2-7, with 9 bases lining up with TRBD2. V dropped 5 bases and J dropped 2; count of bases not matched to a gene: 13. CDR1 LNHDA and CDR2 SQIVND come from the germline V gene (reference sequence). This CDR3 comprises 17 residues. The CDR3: CASSPGVRGRATYEQYF. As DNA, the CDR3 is TGTGCCAGTAGTCCCGGGGTACGCGGGAGGGCCACCTACGAGCAGTACTTC.

The CDR3 loop reads CAWSATIQETQYF. The CDR3 DNA follows: TGTGCCTGGAGTGCGACTATACAAGAGACCCAGTACTTC. This sequence joins TRBV30 and TRBJ2-5, with a possible D match to TRBD2 (5 bases). Germline V lookup: CDR1 GTSNPN, CDR2 SVGIG (reference sequence). The CDR3 consists of 13 residues. Trimming shortened V by 1 base and J by 2 bases, and 8 bases separated the two germline ends.

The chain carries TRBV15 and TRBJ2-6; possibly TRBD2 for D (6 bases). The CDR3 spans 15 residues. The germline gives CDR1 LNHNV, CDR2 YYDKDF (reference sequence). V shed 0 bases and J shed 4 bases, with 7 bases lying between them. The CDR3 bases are TGTGCCACCAGCAGAGAGGCGGGAGGGGCCAACGTCCTGACTTTC. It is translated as CATSREAGGANVLTF.

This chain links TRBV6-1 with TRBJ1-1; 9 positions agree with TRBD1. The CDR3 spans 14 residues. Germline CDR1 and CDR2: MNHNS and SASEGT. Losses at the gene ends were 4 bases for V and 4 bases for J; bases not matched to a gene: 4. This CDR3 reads CASSAGQGSTEAFF. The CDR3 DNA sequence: TGTGCCAGCAGTGCGGGACAGGGCTCCACTGAAGCTTTCTTT.

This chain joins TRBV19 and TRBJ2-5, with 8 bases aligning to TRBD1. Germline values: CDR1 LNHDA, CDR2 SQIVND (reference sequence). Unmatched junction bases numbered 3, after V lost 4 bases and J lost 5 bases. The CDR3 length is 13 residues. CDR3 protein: CASSRTGSETQYF. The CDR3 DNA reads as TGTGCCAGTAGTAGGACAGGGTCTGAGACCCAGTACTTC.

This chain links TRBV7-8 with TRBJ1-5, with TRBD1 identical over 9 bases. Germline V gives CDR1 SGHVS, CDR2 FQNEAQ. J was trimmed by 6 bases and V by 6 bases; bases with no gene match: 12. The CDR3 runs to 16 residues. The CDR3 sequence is CASSPGTGNGGQPQHF. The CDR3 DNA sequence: TGTGCCAGCAGTCCCGGGACAGGGAACGGGGGTCAGCCCCAGCATTTT.

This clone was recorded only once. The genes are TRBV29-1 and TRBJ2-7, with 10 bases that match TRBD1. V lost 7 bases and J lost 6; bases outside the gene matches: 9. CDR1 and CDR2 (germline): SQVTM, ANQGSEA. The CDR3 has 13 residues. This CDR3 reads CSADSGQGVEQYF. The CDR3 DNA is TGCAGCGCCGACTCCGGACAGGGGGTCGAGCAGTACTTC.

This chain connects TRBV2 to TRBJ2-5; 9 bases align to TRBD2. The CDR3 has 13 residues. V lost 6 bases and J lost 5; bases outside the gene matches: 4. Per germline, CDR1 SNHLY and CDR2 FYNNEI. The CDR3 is CASRGGGAETQYF. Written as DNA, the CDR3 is TGTGCCAGCAGAGGCGGGGGGGCTGAGACCCAGTACTTC. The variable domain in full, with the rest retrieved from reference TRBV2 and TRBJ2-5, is EPEVTQTPSHQVTQMGQEVILRCVPISNHLYFYWYRQILGQKVEFLVSFYNNEISEKSEIFDDQFSVERPDGSNFTLKIRSTKLEDSAMYFCASRGGGAETQYFGPGTRLLVL.

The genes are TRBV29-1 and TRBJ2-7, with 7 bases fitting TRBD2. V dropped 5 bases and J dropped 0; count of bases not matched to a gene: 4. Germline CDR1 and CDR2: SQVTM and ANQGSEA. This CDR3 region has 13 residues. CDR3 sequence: CSVWGGSSYEQYF. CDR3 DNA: TGCAGCGTTTGGGGGGGAAGCTCCTACGAGCAGTACTTC.

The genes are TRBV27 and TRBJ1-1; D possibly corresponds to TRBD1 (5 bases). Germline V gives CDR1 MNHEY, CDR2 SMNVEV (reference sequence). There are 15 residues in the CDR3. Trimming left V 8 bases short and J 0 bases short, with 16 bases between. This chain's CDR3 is CASQPGRDLNTEAFF. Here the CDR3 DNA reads TGTGCCAGCCAGCCGGGGCGGGACTTGAACACTGAAGCTTTCTTT.

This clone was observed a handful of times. CDR3 sequence reads: CASIRELYNEQFF. The CDR3 region has the DNA TGTGCCAGCATTAGGGAGCTCTACAATGAGCAGTTCTTC. The genes are TRBV6-1 and TRBJ2-1; possibly TRBD2 for D (5 bases). Germline V gives CDR1 MNHNS, CDR2 SASEGT. Trimming removed 7 bases from V and 3 bases from J, with 10 bases in between. CDR3 length equals 13 residues.

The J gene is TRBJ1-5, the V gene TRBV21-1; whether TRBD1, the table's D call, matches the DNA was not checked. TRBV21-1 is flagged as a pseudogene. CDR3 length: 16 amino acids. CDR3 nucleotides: TGTGCCAGCAGCAAAGCGGAGGGGACAGGGCATCAGCCCCAGCATTTT. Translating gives CASSKAEGTGHQPQHF.

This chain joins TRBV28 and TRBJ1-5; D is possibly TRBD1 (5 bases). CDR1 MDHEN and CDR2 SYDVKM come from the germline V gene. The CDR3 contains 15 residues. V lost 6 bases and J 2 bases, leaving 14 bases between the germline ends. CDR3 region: CASSPSRGGNQPQHF. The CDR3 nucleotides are TGTGCCAGCAGCCCTAGTAGGGGTGGCAATCAGCCCCAGCATTTT.

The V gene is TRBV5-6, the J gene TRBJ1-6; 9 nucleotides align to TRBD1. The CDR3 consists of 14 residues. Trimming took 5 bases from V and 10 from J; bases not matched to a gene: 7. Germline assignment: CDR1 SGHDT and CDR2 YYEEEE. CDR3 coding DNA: TGTGCCAGCAGTGGGGGACAGGGACTCTCACCCCTCCACTTT. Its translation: CASSGGQGLSPLHF.

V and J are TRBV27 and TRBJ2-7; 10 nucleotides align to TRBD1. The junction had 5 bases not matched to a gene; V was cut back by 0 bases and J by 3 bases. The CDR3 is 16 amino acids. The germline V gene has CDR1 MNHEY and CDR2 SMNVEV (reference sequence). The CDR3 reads CASSLSGTGALYEQYF. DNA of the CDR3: TGTGCCAGCAGTTTATCCGGGACAGGGGCCCTCTACGAGCAGTACTTC.

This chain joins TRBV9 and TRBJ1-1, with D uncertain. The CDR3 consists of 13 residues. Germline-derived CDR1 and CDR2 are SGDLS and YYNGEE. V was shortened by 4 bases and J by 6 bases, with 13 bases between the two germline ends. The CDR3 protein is CASSSGWGAEAFF. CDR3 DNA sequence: TGTGCCAGCAGCTCAGGTTGGGGAGCTGAAGCTTTCTTT.

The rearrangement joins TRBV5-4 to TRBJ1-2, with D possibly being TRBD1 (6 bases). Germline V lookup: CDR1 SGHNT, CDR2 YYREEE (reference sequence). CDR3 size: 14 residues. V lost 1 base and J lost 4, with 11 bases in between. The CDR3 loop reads CASSLQGRPYGYTF. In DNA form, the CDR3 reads TGTGCCAGCAGCTTGCAGGGGCGCCCCTATGGCTACACCTTC.

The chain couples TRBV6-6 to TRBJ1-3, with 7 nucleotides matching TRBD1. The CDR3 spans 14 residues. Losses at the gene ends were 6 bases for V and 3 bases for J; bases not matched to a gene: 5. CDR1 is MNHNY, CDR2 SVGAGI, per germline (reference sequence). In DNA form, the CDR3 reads TGTGCCAGCAGCCTAGGGGGCGGTGGAAACACCATATATTTT. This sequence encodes CASSLGGGGNTIYF.

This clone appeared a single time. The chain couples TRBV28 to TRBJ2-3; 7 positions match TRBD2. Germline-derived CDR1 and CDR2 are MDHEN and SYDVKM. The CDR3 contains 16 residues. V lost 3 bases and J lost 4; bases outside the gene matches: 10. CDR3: CASSFWGGDFSDTQYF. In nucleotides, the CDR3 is TGTGCCAGCAGTTTCTGGGGGGGAGACTTTTCAGATACGCAGTATTTT.

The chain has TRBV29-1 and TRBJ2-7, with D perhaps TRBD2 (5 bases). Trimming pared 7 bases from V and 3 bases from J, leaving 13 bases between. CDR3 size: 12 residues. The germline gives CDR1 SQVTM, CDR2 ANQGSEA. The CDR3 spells CSGAGSDYEQYF. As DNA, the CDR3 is TGCAGCGGTGCGGGTTCCGACTACGAGCAGTACTTC.

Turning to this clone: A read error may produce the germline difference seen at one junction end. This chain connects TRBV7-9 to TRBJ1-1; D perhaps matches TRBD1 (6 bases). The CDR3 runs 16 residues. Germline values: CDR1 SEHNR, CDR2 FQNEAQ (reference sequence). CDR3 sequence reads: CSSSLYGGGMNTEAFF. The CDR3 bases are TGTTCCAGCAGCTTATATGGGGGCGGCATGAACACTGAAGCTTTCTTT.

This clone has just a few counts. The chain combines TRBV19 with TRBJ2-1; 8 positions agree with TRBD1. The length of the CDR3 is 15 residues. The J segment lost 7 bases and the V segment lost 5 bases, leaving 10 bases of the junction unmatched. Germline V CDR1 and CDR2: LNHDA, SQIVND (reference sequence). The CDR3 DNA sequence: TGTGCCAGTAGTCCTTTGGACAGGGTGGTTAATGAGCAGTTCTTC. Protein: CASSPLDRVVNEQFF.

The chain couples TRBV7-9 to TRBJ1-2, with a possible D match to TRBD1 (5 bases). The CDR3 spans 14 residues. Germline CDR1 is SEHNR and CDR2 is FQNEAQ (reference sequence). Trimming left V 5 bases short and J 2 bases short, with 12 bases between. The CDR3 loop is CASSLGGGNYGYTF. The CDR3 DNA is TGTGCCAGCAGCCTCGGGGGAGGAAACTATGGCTACACCTTC.

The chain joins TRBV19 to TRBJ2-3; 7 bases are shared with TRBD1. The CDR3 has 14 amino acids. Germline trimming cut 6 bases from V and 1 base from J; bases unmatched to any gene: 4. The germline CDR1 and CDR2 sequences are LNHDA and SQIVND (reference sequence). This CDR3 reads CASRADRRTDTQYF. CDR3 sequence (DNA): TGTGCCAGTAGGGCGGACAGGCGCACAGATACGCAGTATTTT.

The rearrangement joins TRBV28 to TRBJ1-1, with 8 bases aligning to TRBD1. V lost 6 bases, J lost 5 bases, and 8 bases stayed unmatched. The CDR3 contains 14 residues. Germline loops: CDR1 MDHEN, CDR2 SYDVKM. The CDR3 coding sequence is TGTGCCAGCAGCTCCGGACAGGGCTGGACTGAAGCTTTCTTT. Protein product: CASSSGQGWTEAFF. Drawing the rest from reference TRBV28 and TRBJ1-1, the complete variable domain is DVKVTQSSRYLVKRTGEKVFLECVQDMDHENMFWYRQDPGLGLRLIYFSYDVKMKEKGDIPEGYSVSREKKERFSLILESASTNQTSMYLCASSSGQGWTEAFFGQGTRLTVV.

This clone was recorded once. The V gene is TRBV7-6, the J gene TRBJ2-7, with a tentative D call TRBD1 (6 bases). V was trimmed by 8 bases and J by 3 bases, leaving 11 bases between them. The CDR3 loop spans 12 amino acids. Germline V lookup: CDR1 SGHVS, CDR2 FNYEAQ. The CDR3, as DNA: TGTGCCAGCGCACAGGGCAACTACGAGCAGTACTTC. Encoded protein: CASAQGNYEQYF.

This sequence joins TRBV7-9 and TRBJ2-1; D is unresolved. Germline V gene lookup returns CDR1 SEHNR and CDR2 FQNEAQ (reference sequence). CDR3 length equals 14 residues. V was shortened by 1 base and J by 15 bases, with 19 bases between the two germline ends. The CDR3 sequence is CASSLGFDIRLPFF. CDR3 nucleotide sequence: TGTGCCAGCAGCTTAGGATTTGACATTAGGCTCCCGTTCTTC.